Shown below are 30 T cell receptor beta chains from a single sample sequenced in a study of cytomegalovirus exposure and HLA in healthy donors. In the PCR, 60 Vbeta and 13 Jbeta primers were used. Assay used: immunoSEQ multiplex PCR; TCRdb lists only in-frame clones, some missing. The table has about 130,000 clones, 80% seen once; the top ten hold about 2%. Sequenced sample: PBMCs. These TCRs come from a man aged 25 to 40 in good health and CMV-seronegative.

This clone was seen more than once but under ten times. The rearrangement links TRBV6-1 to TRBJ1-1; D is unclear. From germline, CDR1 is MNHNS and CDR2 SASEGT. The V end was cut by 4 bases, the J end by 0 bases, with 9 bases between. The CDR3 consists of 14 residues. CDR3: CASSVGVMNTEAFF. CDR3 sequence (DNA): TGTGCCAGCAGTGTGGGAGTGATGAACACTGAAGCTTTCTTT.

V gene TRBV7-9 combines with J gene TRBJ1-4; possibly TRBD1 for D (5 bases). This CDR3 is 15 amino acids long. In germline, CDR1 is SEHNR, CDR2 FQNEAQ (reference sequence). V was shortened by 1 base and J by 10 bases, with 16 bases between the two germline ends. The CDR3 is CASSLGEGTGRKLFF. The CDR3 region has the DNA TGTGCCAGCAGCTTAGGGGAGGGGACCGGACGAAAACTGTTTTTT.

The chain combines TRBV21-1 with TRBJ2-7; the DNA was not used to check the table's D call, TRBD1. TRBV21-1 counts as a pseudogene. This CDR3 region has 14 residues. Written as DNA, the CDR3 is TGTGCCAGCAGCAAAACCGGGACAGGGGTCGAGCAGTACTTC. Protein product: CASSKTGTGVEQYF.

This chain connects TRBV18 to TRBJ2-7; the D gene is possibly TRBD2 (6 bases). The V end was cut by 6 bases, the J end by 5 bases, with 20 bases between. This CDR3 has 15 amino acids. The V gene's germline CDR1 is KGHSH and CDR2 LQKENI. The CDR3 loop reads CASSLLGGRNDEQYF. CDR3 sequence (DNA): TGTGCCAGCTCCCTTCTAGGAGGGCGAAACGACGAGCAGTACTTC.

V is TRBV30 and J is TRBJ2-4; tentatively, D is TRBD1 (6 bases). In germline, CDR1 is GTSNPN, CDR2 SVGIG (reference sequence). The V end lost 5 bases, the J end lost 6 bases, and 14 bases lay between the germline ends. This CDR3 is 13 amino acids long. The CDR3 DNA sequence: TGTGCCTGGGCCGGGACATCTCTAAACATTCAGTACTTC. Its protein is CAWAGTSLNIQYF.

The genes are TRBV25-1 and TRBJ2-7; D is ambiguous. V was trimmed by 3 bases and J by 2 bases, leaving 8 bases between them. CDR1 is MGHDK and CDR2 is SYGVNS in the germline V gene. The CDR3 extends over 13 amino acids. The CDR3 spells CASSEGVPYEQYF. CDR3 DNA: TGTGCCAGCAGTGAGGGCGTCCCCTACGAGCAGTACTTC.

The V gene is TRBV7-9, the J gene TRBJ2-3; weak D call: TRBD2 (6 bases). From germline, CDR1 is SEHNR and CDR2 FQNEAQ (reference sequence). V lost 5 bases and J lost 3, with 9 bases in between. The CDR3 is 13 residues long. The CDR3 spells CASSMTSTDTQYF. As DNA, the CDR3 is TGTGCCAGCAGCATGACTAGTACAGATACGCAGTATTTT.

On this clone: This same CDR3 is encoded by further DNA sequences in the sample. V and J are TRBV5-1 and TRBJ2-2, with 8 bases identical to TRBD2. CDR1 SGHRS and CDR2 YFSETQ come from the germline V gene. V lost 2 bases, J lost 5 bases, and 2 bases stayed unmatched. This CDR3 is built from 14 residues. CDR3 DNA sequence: TGCGCCAGCAGCTTAACTAGCGGTACCGGGGAGCTGTTTTTT. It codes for CASSLTSGTGELFF.

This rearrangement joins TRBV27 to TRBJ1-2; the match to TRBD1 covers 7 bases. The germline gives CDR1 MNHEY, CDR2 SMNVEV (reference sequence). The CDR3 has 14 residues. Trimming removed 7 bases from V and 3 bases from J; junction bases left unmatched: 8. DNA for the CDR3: TGTGCCAGCAAATTAACAGGGGACTACTATGGCTACACCTTC. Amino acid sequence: CASKLTGDYYGYTF.

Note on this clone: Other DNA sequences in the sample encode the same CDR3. As DNA, the CDR3 is TGTGCCAGCAGCTTGGACCGGGGAGAGACCCAGTACTTC. Translation: CASSLDRGETQYF. V usage is TRBV7-2 and J usage is TRBJ2-5, with a possible D match to TRBD2 (5 bases). The CDR3 has 13 amino acids. Trimming took off 3 bases at V and 4 bases at J, with 9 bases between the two ends. Germline values: CDR1 SGHTA, CDR2 FQGNSA.

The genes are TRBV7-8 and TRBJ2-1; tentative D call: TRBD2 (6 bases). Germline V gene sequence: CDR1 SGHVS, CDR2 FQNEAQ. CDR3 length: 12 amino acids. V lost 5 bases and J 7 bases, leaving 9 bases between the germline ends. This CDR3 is CASSRRENEQFF. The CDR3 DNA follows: TGTGCCAGCAGCCGCCGGGAGAATGAGCAGTTCTTC. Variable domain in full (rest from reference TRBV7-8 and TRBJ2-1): GAGVSQSPRYKVAKRGQDVALRCDPISGHVSLFWYQQALGQGPEFLTYFQNEAQLDKSGLPSDRFFAERPEGSVSTLKIQRTQQEDSAVYLCASSRRENEQFFGPGTRLTVL.

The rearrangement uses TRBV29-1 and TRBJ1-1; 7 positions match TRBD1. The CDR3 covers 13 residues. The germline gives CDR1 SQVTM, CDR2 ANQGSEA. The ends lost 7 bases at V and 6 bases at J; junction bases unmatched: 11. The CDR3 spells CSATRQGGAEAFF. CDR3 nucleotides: TGCAGCGCTACCCGTCAGGGGGGAGCTGAAGCTTTCTTT.

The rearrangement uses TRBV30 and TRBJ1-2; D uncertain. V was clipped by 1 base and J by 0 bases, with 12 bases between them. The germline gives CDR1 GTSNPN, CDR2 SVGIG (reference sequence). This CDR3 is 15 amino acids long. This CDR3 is CAWSDLGRSNYGYTF. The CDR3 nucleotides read TGTGCCTGGAGTGATTTGGGCCGCTCTAACTATGGCTACACCTTC.

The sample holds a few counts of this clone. This CDR3 is CASSLPGASSYEQYF. CDR3 nucleotides: TGTGCCAGCAGCTTGCCAGGGGCGAGCTCCTACGAGCAGTACTTC. The chain employs TRBV5-6 and TRBJ2-7; tentative D call: TRBD1 (6 bases). CDR3 length: 15 residues. Germline V CDR1 and CDR2: SGHDT, YYEEEE. The V end lost 1 base, the J end lost 0 bases, and 11 bases lay between the germline ends. Using reference TRBV5-6 and TRBJ2-7 for the parts outside the CDR3, the full variable domain is DAGVTQSPTHLIKTRGQQVTLRCSPKSGHDTVSWYQQALGQGPQFIFQYYEEEERQRGNFPDRFSGHQFPNYSSELNVNALLLGDSALYLCASSLPGASSYEQYFGPGTRLTVT.

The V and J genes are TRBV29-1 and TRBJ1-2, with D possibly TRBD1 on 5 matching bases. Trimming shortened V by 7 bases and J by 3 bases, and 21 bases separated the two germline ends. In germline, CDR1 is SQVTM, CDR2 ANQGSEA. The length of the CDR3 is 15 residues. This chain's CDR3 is CSAAGAREGDYGYTF. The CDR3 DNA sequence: TGCAGCGCTGCTGGAGCCAGGGAAGGCGACTATGGCTACACCTTC.

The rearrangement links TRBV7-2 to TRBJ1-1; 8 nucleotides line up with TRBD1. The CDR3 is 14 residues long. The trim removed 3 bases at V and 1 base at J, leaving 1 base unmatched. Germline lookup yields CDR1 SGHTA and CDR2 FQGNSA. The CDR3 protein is CASSLDRENTEAFF. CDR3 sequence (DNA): TGTGCCAGCAGCTTGGACAGGGAGAACACTGAAGCTTTCTTT. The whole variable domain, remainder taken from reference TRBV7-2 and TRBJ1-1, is GAGVSQSPSNKVTEKGKDVELRCDPISGHTALYWYRQSLGQGLEFLIYFQGNSAPDKSGLPSDRFSAERTGGSVSTLTIQRTQQEDSAVYLCASSLDRENTEAFFGQGTRLTVV.

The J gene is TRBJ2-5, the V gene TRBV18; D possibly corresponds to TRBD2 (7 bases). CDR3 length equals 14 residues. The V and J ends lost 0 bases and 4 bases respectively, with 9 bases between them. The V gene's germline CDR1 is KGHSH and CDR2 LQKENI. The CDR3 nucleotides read TGTGCCAGCTCACCACCCGGGGGGCGAGAGACCCAGTACTTC. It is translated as CASSPPGGRETQYF.

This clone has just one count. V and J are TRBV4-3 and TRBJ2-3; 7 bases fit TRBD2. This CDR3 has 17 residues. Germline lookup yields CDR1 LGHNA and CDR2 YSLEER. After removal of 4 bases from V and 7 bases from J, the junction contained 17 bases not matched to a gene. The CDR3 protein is CASSLSQRGRVYNTQYF. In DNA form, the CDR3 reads TGCGCCAGCAGCCTCAGTCAGCGAGGGAGGGTTTATAATACGCAGTATTTT.

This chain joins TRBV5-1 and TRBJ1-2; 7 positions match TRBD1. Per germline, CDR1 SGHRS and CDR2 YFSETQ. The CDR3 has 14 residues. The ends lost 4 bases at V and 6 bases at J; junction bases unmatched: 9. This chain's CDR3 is CASSPRDSIHGYTF. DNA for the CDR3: TGCGCCAGCAGCCCACGGGACAGTATTCATGGCTACACCTTC. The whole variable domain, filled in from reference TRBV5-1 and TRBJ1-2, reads KAGVTQTPRYLIKTRGQQVTLSCSPISGHRSVSWYQQTPGQGLQFLFEYFSETQRNKGNFPGRFSGRQFSNSRSEMNVSTLELGDSALYLCASSPRDSIHGYTFGSGTRLTVV.

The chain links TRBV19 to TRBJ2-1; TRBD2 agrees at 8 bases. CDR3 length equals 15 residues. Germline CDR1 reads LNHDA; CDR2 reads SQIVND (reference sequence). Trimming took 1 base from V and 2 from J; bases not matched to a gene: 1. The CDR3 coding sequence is TGTGCCAGTAGTATAGGACTAGCGACCTACAATGAGCAGTTCTTC. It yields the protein CASSIGLATYNEQFF. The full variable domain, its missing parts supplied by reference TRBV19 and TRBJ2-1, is DGGITQSPKYLFRKEGQNVTLSCEQNLNHDAMYWYRQDPGQGLRLIYYSQIVNDFQKGDIAEGYSVSREKKESFPLTVTSAQKNPTAFYLCASSIGLATYNEQFFGPGTRLTVL.

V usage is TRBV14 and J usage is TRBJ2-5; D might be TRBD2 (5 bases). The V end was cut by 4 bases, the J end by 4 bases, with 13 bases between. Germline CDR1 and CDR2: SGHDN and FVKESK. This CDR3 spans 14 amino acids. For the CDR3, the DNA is TGTGCCAGCAGCCCGAGGGCCACCCGAGAGACCCAGTACTTC. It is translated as CASSPRATRETQYF.

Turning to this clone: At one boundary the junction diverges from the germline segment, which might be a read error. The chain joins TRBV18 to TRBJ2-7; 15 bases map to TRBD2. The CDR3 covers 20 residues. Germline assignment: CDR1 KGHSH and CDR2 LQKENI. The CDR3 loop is CASSPLKVRTSGRVGYGQYF. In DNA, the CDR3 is TGTGCCAGCTCACCGTTAAAAGTTAGGACTAGCGGGAGGGTTGGCTACGGGCAGTACTTC.

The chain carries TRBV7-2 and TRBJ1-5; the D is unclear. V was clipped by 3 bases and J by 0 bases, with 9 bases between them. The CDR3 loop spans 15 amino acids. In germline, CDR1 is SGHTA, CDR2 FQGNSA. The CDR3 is CASSFNSYSNQPQHF. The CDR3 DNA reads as TGTGCCAGCAGCTTTAATAGTTATAGCAATCAGCCCCAGCATTTT. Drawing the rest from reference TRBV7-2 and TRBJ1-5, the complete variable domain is GAGVSQSPSNKVTEKGKDVELRCDPISGHTALYWYRQSLGQGLEFLIYFQGNSAPDKSGLPSDRFSAERTGGSVSTLTIQRTQQEDSAVYLCASSFNSYSNQPQHFGDGTRLSIL.

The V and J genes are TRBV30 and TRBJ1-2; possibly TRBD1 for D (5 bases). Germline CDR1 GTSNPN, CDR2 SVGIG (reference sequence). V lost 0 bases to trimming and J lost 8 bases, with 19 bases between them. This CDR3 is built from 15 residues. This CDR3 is CAWSVHSAGGGGYTF. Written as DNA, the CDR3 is TGTGCCTGGAGTGTACATAGCGCCGGGGGGGGAGGCTACACCTTC.

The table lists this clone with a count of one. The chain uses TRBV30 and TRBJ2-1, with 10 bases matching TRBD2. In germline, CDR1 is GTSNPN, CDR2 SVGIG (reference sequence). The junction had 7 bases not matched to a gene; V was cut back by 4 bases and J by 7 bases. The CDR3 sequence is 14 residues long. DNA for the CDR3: TGTGCCTGGAATTCGCTAGCGGGGGTAAATGAGCAGTTCTTC. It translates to CAWNSLAGVNEQFF.

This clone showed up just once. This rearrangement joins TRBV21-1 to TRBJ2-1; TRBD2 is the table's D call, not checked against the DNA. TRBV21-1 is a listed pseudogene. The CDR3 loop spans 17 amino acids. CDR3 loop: CASSTMGLAGPYNEQFF. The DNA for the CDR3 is TGTGCCAGCAGCACCATGGGGCTAGCGGGCCCCTACAATGAGCAGTTCTTC.

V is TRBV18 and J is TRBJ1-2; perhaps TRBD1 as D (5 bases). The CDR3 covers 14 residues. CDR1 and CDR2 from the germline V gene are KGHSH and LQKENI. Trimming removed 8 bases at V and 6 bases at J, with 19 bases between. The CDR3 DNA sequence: TGTGCCAGCCGACGTGGGGCAGGGTTTGATGGCTACACCTTC. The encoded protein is CASRRGAGFDGYTF.

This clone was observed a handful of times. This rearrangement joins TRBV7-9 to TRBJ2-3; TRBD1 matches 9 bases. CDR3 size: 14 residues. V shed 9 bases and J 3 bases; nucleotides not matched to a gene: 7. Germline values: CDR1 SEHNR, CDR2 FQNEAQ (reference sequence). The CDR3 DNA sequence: TGTGCCAGTAAACGACAGGGGGGAACAGATACGCAGTATTTT. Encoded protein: CASKRQGGTDTQYF.

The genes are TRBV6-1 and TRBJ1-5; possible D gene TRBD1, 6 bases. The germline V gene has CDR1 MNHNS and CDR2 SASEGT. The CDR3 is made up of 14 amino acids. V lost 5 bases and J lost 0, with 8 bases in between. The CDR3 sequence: CASSRQVSNQPQHF. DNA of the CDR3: TGTGCCAGCAGTCGACAGGTTAGCAATCAGCCCCAGCATTTT.

In DNA, the CDR3 is TGCAGCGTTCCCCAGGAAGCGGGAAATTCAGATACGCAGTATTTT. Translating gives CSVPQEAGNSDTQYF. The chain is built from TRBV29-1 and TRBJ2-3; 7 bases are shared with TRBD2. CDR3 size: 15 residues. V lost 5 bases and J lost 4; bases outside the gene matches: 12. The V gene's germline CDR1 is SQVTM and CDR2 ANQGSEA.